This TCR beta chain was recovered during a study of identical twins. The V gene lost 3 bases and the J gene lost 2 bases, with 10 bases spanning the gap. The CDR3 is made up of 14 amino acids. Germline values: CDR1 LGHDT, CDR2 YNNKEL (reference sequence). Study findings and constraints: An excess of low generation probability was shown by twin-shared out-of-frame alpha sequences. Invariant MAIT and iNKT cells could partly confound zero-insertion analyses. It was cross-sectional statistical analysis, not following the same donors, that the conclusions relied on.

TCRdb fed the 5' RACE reads into MiXCR, producing one record per CDR3 protein. The data show roughly 630,000 distinct CDR3 sequences, with 7.1% seen just once and 1.6% held by the top ten. This clonotype was detected ten times or more. The antigen is not known. The data were also submitted as part of a second study, on yellow fever vaccine responses in identical twins.

This chain connects TRBV3-1 to TRBJ1-1; no reliable D call. The TCR sequence derives from a woman between 18 and 29 years old in good health. Sequencing used PBMCs. The CDR3 DNA sequence: TGTGCCAGCAGCCAGATGAGGGATAACACTGAAGCTTTCTTT. It is translated as CASSQMRDNTEAFF.